The rows below give T cell receptor beta chains drawn from one sample of a study of cytomegalovirus exposure and HLA in healthy donors. Method: immunoSEQ multiplex PCR; TCRdb's copy keeps in-frame clones and lacks some. The sample table includes around 50,000 clones. The sample taken for sequencing was PBMCs. These receptors all stem from a female donor in good health and CMV-seronegative. The CDR3 runs from the conserved cysteine through the conserved F or W. The order of the fields is V gene, J gene, D gene, CDR3 protein, CDR3 DNA. The D gene is left open where the match is weak.

>TRBV27|TRBJ1-1|-
CASSSPGLNTEAFF
TGTGCCAGCAGTTCCCCGGGTCTGAACACTGAAGCTTTCTTT
>TRBV5-1|TRBJ1-1|-
CASSLGTTGGTEAFF
TGCGCCAGCAGCCTGGGGACGACCGGGGGGACTGAAGCTTTCTTT
>TRBV29-1|TRBJ1-5|TRBD1
CSVGQGSNQPQHF
TGCAGCGTGGGACAGGGCTCGAATCAGCCCCAGCATTTT
>TRBV5-1|TRBJ2-7|-
CASSLVGTGGEQYF
TGCGCCAGCAGCTTGGTAGGTACCGGGGGCGAGCAGTACTTC
>TRBV30|TRBJ1-1|-
CAWSVTGVEAFF
TGTGCCTGGAGTGTAACCGGGGTCGAAGCTTTCTTT
>TRBV5-4|TRBJ2-2|-
CASSRGTVANTGELFF
TGTGCCAGCAGCCGCGGGACAGTTGCAAACACCGGGGAGCTGTTTTTT
>TRBV29-1|TRBJ2-3|-
CSVRSGVGSTDTQYF
TGCAGCGTTCGATCAGGGGTTGGTTCGACAGATACGCAGTATTTT
>TRBV11-3|TRBJ1-1|TRBD1
CASSSGGNTEAFF
TGTGCCAGCAGCTCAGGGGGCAATACTGAAGCTTTCTTT
>TRBV6-1|TRBJ2-1|-
CASSARSSDNEQFF
TGTGCCAGCAGCGCTAGGTCTTCCGACAATGAGCAGTTCTTC
>TRBV18|TRBJ1-3|-
CASSTDRSPGNTIYF
TGTGCCAGCTCGACCGACAGATCGCCTGGAAACACCATATATTTT
>TRBV6-5|TRBJ1-2|-
CASSYGGFDGYTF
TGTGCCAGCAGTTACGGCGGATTCGATGGCTACACCTTC
>TRBV5-1|TRBJ1-2|TRBD1
CASSLGQGNYGYTF
TGCGCCAGCAGCTTGGGACAGGGGAACTATGGCTACACCTTC
>TRBV9|TRBJ2-3|TRBD2
CASSVVPGGDTQYF
TGTGCCAGCAGCGTAGTGCCGGGAGGAGATACGCAGTATTTT
>TRBV19|TRBJ2-3|-
CASSISPDRRHTDTQYF
TGTGCCAGTAGTATCAGCCCGGACAGAAGACACACAGATACGCAGTATTTT
>TRBV9|TRBJ2-2|-
CASSVDRPNTGELFF
TGTGCCAGCAGCGTAGACAGGCCGAACACCGGGGAGCTGTTTTTT
>TRBV5-8|TRBJ2-2|TRBD2
CASSSVGLAGAYTGELFF
TGTGCCAGCAGCTCAGTGGGACTAGCGGGAGCGTACACCGGGGAGCTGTTTTTT
>TRBV4-2|TRBJ1-1|-
CASSQAVNTEAFF
TGTGCCAGCAGCCAAGCAGTGAACACTGAAGCTTTCTTT
>TRBV19|TRBJ1-1|-
CASSMSWGGNTEAFF
TGTGCCAGTAGTATGAGCTGGGGGGGGAACACTGAAGCTTTCTTT
>TRBV4-1|TRBJ2-7|-
CASSQAGGRYEQYF
TGCGCCAGCAGCCAGGCAGGGGGGCGCTACGAGCAGTACTTC
>TRBV7-2|TRBJ1-2|-
CASNPGGNYGYTF
TGTGCCAGTAACCCCGGAGGGAACTATGGCTACACCTTC
>TRBV19|TRBJ1-2|-
CASSIESLDSYTQGYTF
TGTGCCAGTAGTATAGAGTCTTTGGACAGCTATACCCAAGGCTACACCTTC
>TRBV12-5|TRBJ1-5|-
CASGLVLDGHRVGQPQHF
TGTGCTAGTGGTTTGGTACTAGACGGGCACAGGGTCGGTCAGCCCCAGCATTTT
>TRBV7-9|TRBJ2-1|-
CASSLVSGDNEQFF
TGTGCCAGCAGCTTAGTTTCAGGCGACAATGAGCAGTTCTTC
>TRBV18|TRBJ1-4|-
CASSRTEVGEKLFF
TGTGCCAGCTCACGGACTGAGGTTGGTGAAAAACTGTTTTTT
>TRBV30|TRBJ2-5|TRBD2
CAWSGKIAGGPMGQETQYF
TGTGCCTGGAGTGGGAAAATAGCGGGAGGGCCCATGGGTCAAGAGACCCAGTACTTC
>TRBV9|TRBJ1-1|TRBD1
CASSAGTGIGEAFF
TGTGCCAGCAGCGCCGGGACAGGGATCGGTGAAGCTTTCTTT
>TRBV5-1|TRBJ1-1|-
CASSLAMGGNTEAFF
TGCGCCAGCAGCTTGGCGATGGGGGGGAACACTGAAGCTTTCTTT
>TRBV6-1|TRBJ1-1|-
CATRGGTEAFF
TGTGCCACGCGTGGTGGCACTGAAGCTTTCTTT
>TRBV27|TRBJ2-5|TRBD2
CASRRGVRETQYF
TGTGCCAGCAGGCGGGGGGTGAGGGAGACCCAGTACTTC
>TRBV29-1|TRBJ2-3|TRBD1
CSVELTGSTQYF
TGCAGCGTTGAGCTGACAGGGAGTACGCAGTATTTT
>TRBV4-1|TRBJ2-3|TRBD2
CASSLAGGVVDTQYF
TGCGCCAGCAGCTTAGCGGGGGGCGTGGTAGATACGCAGTATTTT
>TRBV6-5|TRBJ2-7|-
CASSDLEGAGEQYF
TGTGCCAGCAGTGACTTAGAGGGGGCGGGAGAGCAGTACTTC
>TRBV6-1|TRBJ2-1|TRBD2
CASSPGGRAAGEQFF
TGTGCCAGCAGCCCAGGCGGGAGGGCCGCCGGTGAGCAGTTCTTC
>TRBV6-6|TRBJ1-1|-
CASSQDRTEAFF
TGTGCCAGCAGTCAAGACAGAACTGAAGCTTTCTTT
>TRBV7-2|TRBJ2-7|-
CASSLSGGGTYEQYF
TGTGCCAGCAGCTTATCTGGCGGAGGGACCTACGAGCAGTACTTC
>TRBV6-1|TRBJ2-1|-
CASPLGQATDNEQFF
TGTGCCAGCCCATTGGGGCAGGCAACCGACAATGAGCAGTTCTTC
>TRBV4-3|TRBJ2-5|TRBD2
CASSETTSAVTRETQYF
TGCGCCAGCAGCGAAACGACTAGCGCGGTTACCCGAGAGACCCAGTACTTC
>TRBV2|TRBJ1-2|-
CASSEASGVGGYTF
TGTGCCAGCAGTGAAGCCTCAGGGGTCGGTGGCTACACCTTC
>TRBV6-5|TRBJ2-7|TRBD2
CASSLAGVPYEQYF
TGTGCCAGCAGTCTAGCGGGGGTTCCTTACGAGCAGTACTTC
>TRBV5-1|TRBJ2-5|TRBD1
CASSTGTGSQETQYF
TGCGCCAGCAGTACCGGGACAGGATCACAAGAGACCCAGTACTTC
>TRBV28|TRBJ2-5|-
CASSSIQGRGETQYF
TGTGCCAGCAGTTCGATACAGGGGCGGGGAGAGACCCAGTACTTC